This T cell receptor (beta chain) was retrieved from a study of blood T cell repertoires in COVID-19. Whole-study context: Acute and convalescent COVID-19 specimens originated in the United States, Italy and Spain.

Germline CDR1 SGDLS, CDR2 YYNGEE. Between the trimmed V and J ends, which lost 0 bases and 8 bases, there was a span of 11 bases. CDR3 length equals 14 residues. The protocol was immunoSEQ multiplex PCR, while the TCRdb copy is restricted to in-frame clones and leaves out a portion. The sample shows hundreds of thousands of clones, approximately 88% of them seen only once. This receptor was taken from a woman in her twenties or thirties who had recovered from COVID-19. V is TRBV9 and J is TRBJ1-4; D possibly corresponds to TRBD1 (6 bases). The sequencing input was peripheral blood. The CDR3 DNA reads TGTGCCAGCAGCGTAGGGACAGATACGGAAAAACTGTTTTTT. Encoded protein: CASSVGTDTEKLFF.